This TCR beta chain was identified during a study of persistence of HIV-infected CD4 T cells. The immunoSEQ assay was version 4, run in survey mode. Produced via immunoSEQ multiplex PCR; TCRdb's table is partial and in-frame only. The sample holds under 50,000 clones, approximately 90% seen once. With respect to this clone: What it binds is not known.

Findings of the study overall: TCRbeta richness was lower in CMV- and Gag-responding cells than in anti-CD3/anti-CD28-responding cells.

Anti-CD3/anti-CD28 beads served as a nonspecific positive control stimulus. CD4+ T cells upregulating both CD40 ligand and CD69 were sorted as responding cells. Germline V gene lookup returns CDR1 SQVTM and CDR2 ANQGSEA. V was pared by 8 bases and J by 2 bases, with 8 bases of the junction left unmatched. The CDR3 spans 13 residues. The sample consisted of CD4+ T cells sorted from PBMCs after 18-hour stimulation, taken from a patient who received antiretroviral therapy. The V gene is TRBV29-1, the J gene TRBJ1-2; 7 nucleotides align to TRBD1. The TCR was taken from an adult woman with HIV who was CMV-seropositive. CDR3 DNA sequence: TGCAGCTGTGATAGGGGGCAAAACTATGGCTACACCTTC. It yields the protein CSCDRGQNYGYTF.